The text below deals with one TCR beta chain. This sample is part of a study of blood T cells in healthy people across ages. PCR was performed a second time for about 7 to 11 cycles using a sample-barcoded 5' primer and a J-beta primer mix. MiXCR was run by TCRdb on the 5' RACE reads, yielding one entry per CDR3 protein. The table has about 1,500,000 distinct CDR3 sequences, approximately 28% seen once. This TCR was sampled from a woman in her 30s in good health. Source material: blood.

This chain's CDR3 is CASSPNERYEQYF. The CDR3 nucleotides read TGTGCCAGCTCACCCAACGAACGTTACGAGCAGTACTTC. The V and J genes are TRBV18 and TRBJ2-7, with D hard to call. Germline lookup yields CDR1 KGHSH and CDR2 LQKENI. V lost 3 bases, J lost 4 bases, and 10 bases lay in between. The length of the CDR3 is 13 residues.